The clone carrying this T cell receptor (beta chain) appeared many times. Its antigen is undetermined. Trimming cost V 6 bases and J 6 bases, with 15 bases left between them. The CDR3 loop spans 14 amino acids. TCRdb re-analysed the 5' RACE reads in MiXCR, keeping a single row per CDR3 protein. This table has roughly 570,000 distinct CDR3 sequences, over 8.5% appearing once. This specimen comes from a study of identical twins. Study-wide findings and caveats: Sequences that were beta out-of-frame showed weaker excess twin sharing.

These data were likewise used in another study, on yellow fever vaccine responses in identical twins.

The chain carries TRBV12-3 or TRBV12-4 and TRBJ1-5; D is possibly TRBD1 (5 bases). Material: PBMCs. The clonotype was recovered from a woman aged 18-29 years in good health. The CDR3 DNA sequence: TGTGCCAGCAGAGAGACAGTTTTGGCTCAGCCCCAGCATTTT. It yields the protein CASRETVLAQPQHF.